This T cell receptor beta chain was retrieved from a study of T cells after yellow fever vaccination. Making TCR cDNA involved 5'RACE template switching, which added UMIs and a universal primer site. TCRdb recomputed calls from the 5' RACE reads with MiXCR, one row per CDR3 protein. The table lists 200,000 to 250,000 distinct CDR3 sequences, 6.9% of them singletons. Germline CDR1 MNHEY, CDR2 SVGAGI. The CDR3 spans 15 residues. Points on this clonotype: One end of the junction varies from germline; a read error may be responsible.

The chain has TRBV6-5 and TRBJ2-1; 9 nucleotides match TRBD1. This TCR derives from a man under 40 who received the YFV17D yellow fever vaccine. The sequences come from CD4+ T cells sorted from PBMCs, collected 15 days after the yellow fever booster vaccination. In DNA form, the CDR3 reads TGTGCCAGCAGTTACCGGGGACAGGGTTATAATGAGCAGATCTTC. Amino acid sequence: CASSYRGQGYNEQIF.